This TCR beta chain was observed in a study of blood T cell repertoires in COVID-19 (dated by TCRdb to 2018 to 2020). Concerning the study at large: Samples from collaborators originated in the United States, Italy and Spain and spanned both the acute and convalescent phases of COVID-19. The prospective study material was composed of cDNA or gDNA derived from T cells, B-cell-depleted T cells, or PBMCs. Sample metadata almost always included a de-identified subject ID, COVID-19 status, age in years and sex. The samples were drawn from the first 160 participants of the ongoing ImmuneRACE study and from some 1,300 subjects provided by 6 global collaborators. Subjects who had been exposed to COVID-19, were actively infected with it, or had recovered from it provided the deeply sampled blood TCRbeta repertoires that made up the dataset. HLA class I and class II types, where available, came from metadata supplied by the sample provider rather than from assay-based typing. The repertoires were released in a freely available public database meant as a resource for research on the immune response to SARS-CoV-2. Beyond this particular receptor, the publication reports: How much clinical and demographic metadata was included differed by source and by participant, and the metadata was provided uncurated.

Reading from cysteine to phenylalanine, the CDR3 counts 20 amino acids. The CDR3 DNA has 60 bases and is translated from base 1. V is cut back by 3 bases and J by 2 bases, with 14 bases in the junction unmatched. CDR1 and CDR2, looked up from the germline V gene (reference sequence), are MNHEY and SMNVEV. Based on its abundance in the sample, this clone is medium-sized (0.01 to 0.1%). Its antigen remains unidentified. No base quality information exists; no much larger clone differs at one position. The collaborating institutions used their own protocols to collect whole blood in K2EDTA tubes. Collaborator samples were shipped for TCRbeta analysis as frozen whole blood, isolated PBMCs, or DNA extracted from either sample type. TCRbeta CDR3 regions were amplified from genomic DNA using the immunoSEQ Assay, a bias-controlled multiplex PCR. The source study handled its data this way. The number of nucleated cells in each sample was estimated by amplification of reference gene primers within the assay. To quantify the absolute abundance of each unique TCRbeta CDR3 rearrangement, sequence reads were collapsed and filtered. For each sample, productive Simpson clonality was calculated as the square root of Simpson's diversity index across productive rearrangements. Held by TCRdb, this immuneACCESS table contains in-frame sequences only and omits some clones. Under half of the omission traces to an unresolved V gene where checked; the cause of the rest is unknown. D and trimming were read from the DNA, whereas the V and J calls and clone size are those reported in that table. The sample profile shows under 75,000 clones; around four fifths of them were found once. The ten most abundant clones make up around 5.1% of the sample.

In this chain, TRBV27 is recombined with TRBJ2-3; 13 bases in the junction line up with TRBD2. The sequence was collected from a woman in her 70s with acute or convalescent COVID-19. The sample taken for sequencing was peripheral blood. In nucleotide form, the sequence is TGTGCCAGCAGTTTCCAAGGACTAGCGGGGGTTTTTGACCTCACAGATACGCAGTATTTT. The translation is CASSFQGLAGVFDLTDTQYF.